This T cell receptor beta chain appears in the sequencing data of a study of cytomegalovirus exposure and HLA in healthy donors. It was with 60 Vbeta and 13 Jbeta primers that the PCR ran. The method was immunoSEQ multiplex PCR; TCRdb's version includes in-frame clones alone and lacks a portion of them. This table holds over 200,000 clones, around 89% found once. Trimming at V came to 4 bases and at J to 7 bases, leaving 10 bases not matched to a gene. The germline CDR1 and CDR2 sequences are SGHRS and YFSETQ. The CDR3 is 15 amino acids. Material: PBMCs. The rearrangement joins TRBV5-1 to TRBJ2-1, with TRBD1 matching 8 bases. This clonotype originated in a woman under 30 in good health and CMV-seronegative. The CDR3 DNA is TGCGCCAGCAGCCCCGACGGACAGGGACTTAATGAGCAGTTCTTC. Translated, it gives CASSPDGQGLNEQFF.